The clone carrying this TCR beta chain was seen more than once but under ten times. Each CDR3 protein gets one entry after TCRdb re-called the 5' RACE reads with MiXCR. Of some 100,000 distinct CDR3 sequences listed, 8.5% to 14% are singletons. The V gene lost 1 base and the J gene lost 2 bases, with 12 bases spanning the gap. Germline V gives CDR1 SSHAT, CDR2 FNYEAQ (reference sequence). The CDR3 runs to 15 residues. This sample is part of a study of T-cell memory formation after mild COVID-19. V and J are TRBV7-7 and TRBJ2-7; D assignment may be TRBD1 or TRBD2 (5 bases each). Input material: PBMCs or a T cell subset sorted from them (not recorded which). The TCR sequence derives from a man in his late teens or twenties who had mild COVID-19 (a few samples of this study predate the infection). Cell type and time point are not known. CDR3 loop: CASSLGAGTPYEQYF. As DNA, the CDR3 is TGTGCCAGCAGCTTAGGGGCAGGGACGCCCTACGAGCAGTACTTC.